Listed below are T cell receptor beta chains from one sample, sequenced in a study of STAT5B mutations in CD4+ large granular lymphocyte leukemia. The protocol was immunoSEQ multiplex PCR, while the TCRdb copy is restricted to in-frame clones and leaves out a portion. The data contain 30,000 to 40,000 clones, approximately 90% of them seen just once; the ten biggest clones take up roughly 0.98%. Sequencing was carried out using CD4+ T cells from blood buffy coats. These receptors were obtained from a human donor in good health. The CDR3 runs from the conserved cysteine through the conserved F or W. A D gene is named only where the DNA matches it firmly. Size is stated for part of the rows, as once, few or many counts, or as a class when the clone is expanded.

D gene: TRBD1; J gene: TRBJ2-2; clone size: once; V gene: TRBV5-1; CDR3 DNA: TGCGCCAGCAGCTTACCAGACAGGGCTACCGGGGAGCTGTTTTTT; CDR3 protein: CASSLPDRATGELFF
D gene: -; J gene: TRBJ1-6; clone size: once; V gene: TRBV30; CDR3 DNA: TGTGCCGGAAGGGGGTTGGGTAATTCACCCCTCCACTTT; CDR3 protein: CAGRGLGNSPLHF
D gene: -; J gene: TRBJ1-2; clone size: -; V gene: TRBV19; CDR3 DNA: TGTGCCAGTAGAAGGGAGCAGGGCTGGGGCTACACCTTC; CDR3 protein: CASRREQGWGYTF
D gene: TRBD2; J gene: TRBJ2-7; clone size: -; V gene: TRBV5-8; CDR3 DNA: TGTGCCGGCAGCCTATTGGAGCGGGAGTATCAGTACTTC; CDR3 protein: CAGSLLEREYQYF
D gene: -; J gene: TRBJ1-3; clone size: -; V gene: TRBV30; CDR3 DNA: TGTGCCTGGACAGGCTCTGGAAACACCATATATTTT; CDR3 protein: CAWTGSGNTIYF
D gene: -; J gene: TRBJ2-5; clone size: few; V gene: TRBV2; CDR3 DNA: TGTGCCAGCATGGCAGGGTTGAGGGAGACCCAGTACTTC; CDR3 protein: CASMAGLRETQYF
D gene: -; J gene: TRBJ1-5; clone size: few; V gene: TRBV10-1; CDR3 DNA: TGCGCCAGCAGTATAGGAGTAGGGCAGCCCCAGCATTTT; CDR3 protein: CASSIGVGQPQHF
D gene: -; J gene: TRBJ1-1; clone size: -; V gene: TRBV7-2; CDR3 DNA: TGTGCCAGCAGCTTTAGAGAAAACACTGAAGCTTTCTTT; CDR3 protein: CASSFRENTEAFF
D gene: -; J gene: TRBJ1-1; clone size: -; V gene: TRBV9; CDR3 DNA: TGTGCCAGCAGCGTAGTGCACAGGGCAGGTACTGAAGCTTTCTTT; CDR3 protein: CASSVVHRAGTEAFF
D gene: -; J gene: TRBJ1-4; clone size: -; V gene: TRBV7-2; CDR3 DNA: TGTGCCAGCAGGCCTCCGGGGATGGCAAATGAAAAACTGTTTTTT; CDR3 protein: CASRPPGMANEKLFF
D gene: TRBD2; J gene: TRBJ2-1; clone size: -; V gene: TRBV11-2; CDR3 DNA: TGTGCCAGCAGCCCCCGACTAGCGTATTACAATGAGCAGTTCTTC; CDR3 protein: CASSPRLAYYNEQFF
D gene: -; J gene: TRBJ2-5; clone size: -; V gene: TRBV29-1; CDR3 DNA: TGCAGCGTAAATAGCGGACAAGAGACCCAGTACTTC; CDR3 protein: CSVNSGQETQYF
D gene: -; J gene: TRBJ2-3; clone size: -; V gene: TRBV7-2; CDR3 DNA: TGTGCCAGCAGCTTAGGGCTACTAGCTTATTCCACAGATACGCAGTATTTT; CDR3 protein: CASSLGLLAYSTDTQYF
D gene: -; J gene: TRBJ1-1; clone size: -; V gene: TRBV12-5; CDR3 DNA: TGTGCTAGTGGTTTGGTATTGACCAGAAGCAACACTGAAGCTTTCTTT; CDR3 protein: CASGLVLTRSNTEAFF
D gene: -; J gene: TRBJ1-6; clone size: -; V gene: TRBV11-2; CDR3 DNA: TGTGCCAGCAGCCAAGGGTCACCCCTCCACTTT; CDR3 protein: CASSQGSPLHF
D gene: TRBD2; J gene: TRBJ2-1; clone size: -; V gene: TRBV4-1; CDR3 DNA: TGCGCCAGCCGAAAACCCGGGACTAGGGCGAATGAGCAGTTCTTC; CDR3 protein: CASRKPGTRANEQFF
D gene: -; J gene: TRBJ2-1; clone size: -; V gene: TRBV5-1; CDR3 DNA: TGCGCCAGCAGCTTCCAATACAATGAGCAGTTCTTC; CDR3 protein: CASSFQYNEQFF
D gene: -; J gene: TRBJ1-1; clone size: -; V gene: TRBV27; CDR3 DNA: TGTGCCAGCAGTTTCGAGAGGGGGGCGAACACTGAAGCTTTCTTT; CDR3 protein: CASSFERGANTEAFF
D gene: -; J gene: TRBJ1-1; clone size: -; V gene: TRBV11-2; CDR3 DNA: TGTGCCAGCAGCTTCCCCCGGGGAGACGCTTTCTTT; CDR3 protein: CASSFPRGDAFF
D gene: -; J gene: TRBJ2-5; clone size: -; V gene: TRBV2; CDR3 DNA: TGTGCCAGCAGTGCTGGCGGACAAGAGACCCAGTACTTC; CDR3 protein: CASSAGGQETQYF
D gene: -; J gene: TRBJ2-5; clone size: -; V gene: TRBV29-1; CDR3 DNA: TGCAGCGTTGAAGGCTCGACCGGGACCCAGTACTTC; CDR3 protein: CSVEGSTGTQYF
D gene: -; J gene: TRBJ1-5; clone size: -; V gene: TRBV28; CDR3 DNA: TGTGCCAGCAGTTTCAGTAGCAATCAGCCCCAGCATTTT; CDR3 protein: CASSFSSNQPQHF
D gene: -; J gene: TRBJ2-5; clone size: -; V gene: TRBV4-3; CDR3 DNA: TGCGCCAGCAGCCAAGCAGGAAGACGCGAGCAGACCCAGTACTTC; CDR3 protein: CASSQAGRREQTQYF
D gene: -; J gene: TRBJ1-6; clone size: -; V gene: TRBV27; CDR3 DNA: TGTGCCAGCAGTTTAACCCTGCGCGGGACGCCCTATAATTCACCCCTCCACTTT; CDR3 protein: CASSLTLRGTPYNSPLHF
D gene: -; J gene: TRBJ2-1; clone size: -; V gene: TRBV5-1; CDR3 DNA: TGCGCCAGCAGCTTGGGGGAGATAAGCATATACAATGAGCAGTTCTTC; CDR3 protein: CASSLGEISIYNEQFF
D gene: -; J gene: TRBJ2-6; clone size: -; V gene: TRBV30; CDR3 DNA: TGTGCCTGGACACTCTCTGGGGCCAACGTCCTGACTTTC; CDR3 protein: CAWTLSGANVLTF
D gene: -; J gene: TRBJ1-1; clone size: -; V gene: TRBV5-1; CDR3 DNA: TGCGCCAGCAGGCGGGACACCATACCTGAAGCTTTCTTT; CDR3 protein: CASRRDTIPEAFF
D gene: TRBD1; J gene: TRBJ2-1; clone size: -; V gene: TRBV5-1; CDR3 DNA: TGCGCCAGCAGCTTGGGCCGACAGGGGGCGCAGAATGAGCAGTTCTTC; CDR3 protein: CASSLGRQGAQNEQFF
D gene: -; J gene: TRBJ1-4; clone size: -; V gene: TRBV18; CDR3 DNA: TGTGCCAGCTCACCAAACAGGAATGAAAAACTGTTTTTT; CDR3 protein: CASSPNRNEKLFF
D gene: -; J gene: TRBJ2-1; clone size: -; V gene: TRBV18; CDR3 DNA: TGTGCCAGCTCACCCTCACTCAATGAGCAGTTCTTC; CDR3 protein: CASSPSLNEQFF
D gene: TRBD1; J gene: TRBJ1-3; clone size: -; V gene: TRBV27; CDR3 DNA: TGTGCCAGCAGTCCCACCCCATGGACAGGCTCTGGAAACACCATATATTTT; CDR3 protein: CASSPTPWTGSGNTIYF